This T cell receptor (beta chain) emerged from a study of shared clonotypes between healthy human individuals. The CDR3 extends over 15 amino acids. Germline CDR1 reads LGHNT; CDR2 reads FRNRAP. The germline V and J ends were trimmed by 6 bases and 0 bases, with 13 bases remaining between them. The repertoire was sequenced with immunoSEQ multiplex PCR; TCRdb's copy has only in-frame clones and lacks some. The table shows 2 million to 2.5 million clones, with 85% to 95% occurring only once. The specimen sequenced was naive CD4+ T cells from PBMCs. Stated subset: CD45RA+ positively selected. The chain couples TRBV12-5 to TRBJ2-3; D ambiguous. This TCR derives from a man aged 18 to 35 in good health. Some clones in this sample may be carry-over from other donors' samples. The CDR3 reads CASGPGVSSTDTQYF. The CDR3 nucleotides are TGTGCTAGTGGCCCAGGAGTAAGTAGCACAGATACGCAGTATTTT. The whole variable domain, filled in from reference TRBV12-5 and TRBJ2-3, reads DARVTQTPRHKVTEMGQEVTMRCQPILGHNTVFWYRQTMMQGLELLAYFRNRAPLDDSGMPKDRFSAEMPDATLATLKIQPSEPRDSAVYFCASGPGVSSTDTQYFGPGTRLTVL.